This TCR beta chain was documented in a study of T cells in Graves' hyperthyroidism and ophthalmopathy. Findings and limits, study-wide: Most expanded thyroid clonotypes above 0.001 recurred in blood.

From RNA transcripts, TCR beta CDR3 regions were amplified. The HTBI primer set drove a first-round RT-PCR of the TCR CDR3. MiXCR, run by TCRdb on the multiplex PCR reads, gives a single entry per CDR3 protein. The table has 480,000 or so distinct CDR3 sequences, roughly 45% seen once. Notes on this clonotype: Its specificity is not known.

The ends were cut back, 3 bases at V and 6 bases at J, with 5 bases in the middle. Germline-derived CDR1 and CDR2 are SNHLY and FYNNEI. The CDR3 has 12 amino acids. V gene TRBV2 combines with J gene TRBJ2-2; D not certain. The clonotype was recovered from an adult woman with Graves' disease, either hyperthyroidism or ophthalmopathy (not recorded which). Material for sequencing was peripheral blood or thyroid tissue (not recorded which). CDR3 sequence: CASSDISGELFF. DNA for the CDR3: TGTGCCAGCAGTGACATCTCCGGGGAGCTGTTTTTT.